The T cell receptor (beta chain) under discussion was sequenced for a study of T cells in Graves' hyperthyroidism and ophthalmopathy. On the basis of clinical symptoms, serum thyroxine and TRAb, thyroid ultrasound and orbital computed tomography, diagnoses were made. Template material for amplifying TCR beta CDR3 regions consisted of RNA transcripts. RT-PCR in the first round (using the HTBI primer set) targeted the TCR CDR3. Each CDR3 protein is one row after TCRdb ran MiXCR on the multiplex PCR reads. Seen here are some 770,000 distinct CDR3 sequences, 16% observed once, and the top ten hold roughly 8%. Per germline, CDR1 MNHEY and CDR2 SMNVEV (reference sequence). The ends lost 0 bases at V and 5 bases at J; junction bases unmatched: 8. The CDR3 runs 16 residues.

Source material: blood. The source of this sequence is a man between 18 and 35 years old with Graves' hyperthyroidism. The chain is built from TRBV27 and TRBJ2-3; the match to TRBD2 covers 7 bases. CDR3 nucleotides: TGTGCCAGCAGTTTATCTCTAGCGGTAGGCCTAGATACGCAGTATTTT. Its protein is CASSLSLAVGLDTQYF.